These 21 T cell receptor beta chains came from one sample sequenced in a study of T-cell memory formation after mild COVID-19. TCRdb passed the 5' RACE reads through MiXCR, listing each CDR3 protein once. In the table there are about 440,000 distinct CDR3 sequences, over 15% of which are singletons. The sample was PBMCs or a T cell subset sorted from them (not recorded which). These receptors originate from an adult woman who had mild COVID-19 (a few samples of this study predate the infection). Cell type and time point are not known.

The chain has TRBV7-3 and TRBJ1-5; D not certain. CDR1 SGHTA and CDR2 FQGTGA come from the germline V gene. With 5 bases removed from V and 9 bases from J, the gap between germline ends came to 17 bases. The CDR3 spans 14 residues. The CDR3 is CASSLLAGPRPQHF. The CDR3 DNA follows: TGTGCCAGCAGCCTCCTCGCTGGGCCAAGGCCCCAGCATTTT.

This clonotype has more than one count but fewer than ten. The chain has TRBV2 and TRBJ1-2, with 10 bases lining up with TRBD1. CDR3 size: 12 residues. Germline trimming cut 9 bases from V and 6 bases from J; bases unmatched to any gene: 4. Germline assignment: CDR1 SNHLY and CDR2 FYNNEI. This CDR3 is CASRQGANGYTF. CDR3 DNA sequence: TGTGCCAGTAGACAGGGGGCGAATGGCTACACCTTC.

This clonotype was counted a few times. The chain carries TRBV20-1 and TRBJ2-7; D remains ambiguous. V dropped 3 bases and J dropped 1 base, with 10 bases sitting between them. CDR3 length: 13 residues. Germline V gene sequence: CDR1 DFQATT, CDR2 SNEGSKA (reference sequence). CDR3 sequence: CSASSGWSYEQYF. In nucleotides, the CDR3 is TGCAGTGCTAGTAGTGGGTGGTCCTACGAGCAGTACTTC.

In its sample, this clonotype was seen many times. The chain uses TRBV6-5 and TRBJ2-4, with unresolved D. The ends were cut back, 0 bases at V and 0 bases at J, with 3 bases in the middle. CDR1 is MNHEY and CDR2 is SVGAGI in the germline V gene. CDR3 size: 14 residues. Written as DNA, the CDR3 is TGTGCCAGCAGTTACTCGCCAGCCAAAAACATTCAGTACTTC. Translating gives CASSYSPAKNIQYF.

Ten or more counts support this clonotype. The gene calls are TRBV9 and TRBJ2-3; perhaps TRBD2 as D (5 bases). Germline V lookup: CDR1 SGDLS, CDR2 YYNGEE. V gave up 0 bases and J gave up 0 bases, with 5 bases separating them. This CDR3 comprises 14 residues. In nucleotides, the CDR3 is TGTGCCAGCAGCGTAGAGCGGAGCACAGATACGCAGTATTTT. Translated: CASSVERSTDTQYF.

This clonotype has just a few counts. This chain uses TRBV4-1 with TRBJ2-1; D is tentatively TRBD1 or TRBD2 (5 bases each). The CDR3 consists of 17 residues. The germline V gene encodes CDR1 MGHRA and CDR2 YSYEKL. Trimming left V 0 bases short and J 4 bases short, with 16 bases between. The CDR3 loop is CASSQDFPAGTYNEQFF. CDR3 in DNA: TGCGCCAGCAGCCAAGATTTTCCGGCAGGGACGTACAATGAGCAGTTCTTC.

This clonotype appeared a few times. V gene TRBV7-8 combines with J gene TRBJ1-2, with D unresolved. The V end lost 3 bases, the J end lost 4 bases, and 21 bases lay between the germline ends. Germline assignment: CDR1 SGHVS and CDR2 FQNEAQ. The CDR3 runs 17 residues. Written as DNA, the CDR3 is TGTGCCAGCAGCTTCCCTCTATCGACGGCCGTTGGCTATGGCTACACCTTC. It specifies CASSFPLSTAVGYGYTF.

The chain recombines TRBV7-8 with TRBJ2-5, with D tentatively TRBD1 or TRBD2 (5 bases each). Germline lookup yields CDR1 SGHVS and CDR2 FQNEAQ. V dropped 5 bases and J dropped 5 bases, with 15 bases sitting between them. The CDR3 runs to 14 residues. DNA for the CDR3: TGTGCCAGCAGCCCCGGACCGGGACGGGAGACCCAGTACTTC. Amino acid sequence: CASSPGPGRETQYF. Variable domain in full (rest from reference TRBV7-8 and TRBJ2-5): GAGVSQSPRYKVAKRGQDVALRCDPISGHVSLFWYQQALGQGPEFLTYFQNEAQLDKSGLPSDRFFAERPEGSVSTLKIQRTQQEDSAVYLCASSPGPGRETQYFGPGTRLLVL.

This clonotype came up a few times. The V and J genes are TRBV29-1 and TRBJ2-3; D not certain. The CDR3 length is 12 residues. Germline CDR1 is SQVTM and CDR2 is ANQGSEA. V lost 2 bases and J 2 bases, leaving 5 bases between the germline ends. The CDR3 sequence is CSVETFTDTQYF. The CDR3 nucleotides read TGCAGCGTTGAAACGTTCACAGATACGCAGTATTTT.

This clonotype was picked up a small number of times. The genes are TRBV7-2 and TRBJ2-1; 7 nucleotides match TRBD2. The V gene end was trimmed by 1 base and the J gene end by 7 bases; junction bases not matched to a gene: 7. CDR1 and CDR2 (germline): SGHTA, FQGNSA. This CDR3 comprises 15 residues. DNA for the CDR3: TGTGCCAGCAGCTTAGATCAGTGGGGGGGGAATGAGCAGTTCTTC. It specifies CASSLDQWGGNEQFF.

CDR3 sequence reads: CASSFGKGRGRGAFF. DNA of the CDR3: TGTGCCAGCAGCTTCGGGAAAGGCAGGGGGCGGGGTGCTTTCTTT. The chain joins TRBV7-9 to TRBJ1-1; TRBD1 matches at 8 bases. The CDR3 is 15 residues long. Germline assignment: CDR1 SEHNR and CDR2 FQNEAQ (reference sequence). The V segment lost 3 bases and the J segment 11 bases; nucleotides outside the gene matches: 14.

This clonotype was found a few times. The V gene is TRBV3-1, the J gene TRBJ2-5; the D gene could be TRBD1 or TRBD2 (6 bases each). From germline, CDR1 is LGHDT and CDR2 YNNKEL (reference sequence). The CDR3 sequence is 16 residues long. V shed 5 bases and J shed 1 base, with 17 bases lying between them. The CDR3 region is CASSLLISGAQETQYF. As DNA, the CDR3 is TGTGCCAGCAGCTTATTGATTTCGGGGGCCCAAGAGACCCAGTACTTC.

The chain recombines TRBV7-9 with TRBJ2-7; D gene ambiguous. Germline CDR1 is SEHNR and CDR2 is FQNEAQ (reference sequence). The germline V and J ends were trimmed by 3 bases and 2 bases, with 8 bases remaining between them. There are 13 residues in the CDR3. The CDR3 spells CASSFPAAYEQYF. CDR3 DNA sequence: TGTGCCAGCAGCTTCCCGGCAGCCTACGAGCAGTACTTC.

The rearrangement links TRBV11-2 to TRBJ2-1; 14 bases are shared with TRBD2. Germline CDR1 reads SGHAT; CDR2 reads FQNNGV. The CDR3 sequence is 17 residues long. J gave up 9 bases and V 5 bases, and 12 bases lay outside the gene matches. Written as DNA, the CDR3 is TGTGCCAGCAGCGGCTTTTCGACTAGCGGGAGGGCCATTGAGCAGTTCTTC. Translated, it gives CASSGFSTSGRAIEQFF.

The chain recombines TRBV10-3 with TRBJ1-2; unclear D gene. Germline loops: CDR1 ENHRY, CDR2 SYGVKD. V was trimmed by 2 bases and J by 2 bases, leaving 6 bases between them. The CDR3 is made up of 13 amino acids. The CDR3 sequence: CAISEDPNYGYTF. The CDR3 DNA sequence: TGTGCCATCAGTGAGGACCCCAACTATGGCTACACCTTC.

This clonotype was found a few times. V gene TRBV4-1 combines with J gene TRBJ1-2; TRBD1 matches at 9 bases. Losses at the gene ends were 2 bases for V and 8 bases for J; bases not matched to a gene: 6. This CDR3 is 14 amino acids long. Germline CDR1 reads MGHRA; CDR2 reads YSYEKL. The CDR3 spells CASSQLGQGTGYTF. For the CDR3, the DNA is TGCGCCAGCAGCCAATTAGGACAGGGGACCGGCTACACCTTC.

The rearrangement links TRBV23-1 to TRBJ2-1; no definite D call. TRBV23-1 is known as an ORF, though its function is uncertain. The ends were cut back, 6 bases at V and 0 bases at J, with 12 bases in the middle. The CDR3 is made up of 15 amino acids. CDR3 sequence: CASSHWVGSYNEQFF. CDR3 DNA sequence: TGCGCCAGCAGCCACTGGGTGGGCTCCTACAATGAGCAGTTCTTC.

V and J are TRBV12-3 or TRBV12-4 and TRBJ1-2; D is unclear. The CDR3 is 15 amino acids. V was trimmed by 3 bases and J by 4 bases, leaving 15 bases between them. The CDR3 nucleotides are TGTGCCAGCAGTTTCTCGGGTGTGATAGCCTATGGCTACACCTTC. It codes for CASSFSGVIAYGYTF.

This clonotype was counted a few times. V is TRBV2 and J is TRBJ1-4; 9 positions agree with TRBD1. The junction had 5 bases not matched to a gene; V was cut back by 3 bases and J by 9 bases. CDR1 is SNHLY, CDR2 FYNNEI, per germline. The CDR3 is 14 residues long. The CDR3 DNA reads as TGTGCCAGCAGTGATCAAGGACAGGGGAAAAAACTGTTTTTT. It is translated as CASSDQGQGKKLFF.

The V gene is TRBV6-1, the J gene TRBJ1-2; 7 nucleotides line up with TRBD1. Germline CDR1 MNHNS, CDR2 SASEGT. The CDR3 contains 15 residues. The junction had 16 bases not matched to a gene; V was cut back by 7 bases and J by 8 bases. DNA for the CDR3: TGTGCCAGCAACAGTGTCACAGGGGCCTTCGAGGGCTACACCTTC. Translation: CASNSVTGAFEGYTF.

The rearrangement links TRBV7-2 to TRBJ1-6, with D unresolved. The CDR3 has 17 amino acids. V gave up 1 base and J gave up 0 bases, with 10 bases separating them. Germline values: CDR1 SGHTA, CDR2 FQGNSA. The CDR3 DNA sequence: TGTGCCAGCAGCTTAGTTGGGAAGAGCTCCTATAATTCACCCCTCCACTTT. Its protein product is CASSLVGKSSYNSPLHF. Full variable domain (rest looked up from reference TRBV7-2 and TRBJ1-6): GAGVSQSPSNKVTEKGKDVELRCDPISGHTALYWYRQSLGQGLEFLIYFQGNSAPDKSGLPSDRFSAERTGGSVSTLTIQRTQQEDSAVYLCASSLVGKSSYNSPLHFGNGTRLTVT.